Below, 18 T cell receptor beta chains from the same sample are listed, as sequenced in a study of control samples from healthy donors and cancer patients. The data were produced by immunoSEQ multiplex PCR, yet TCRdb's version contains in-frame clones alone and is incomplete. Of around 100,000 clones listed, roughly 87% are singletons. The source material was blood. The receptors were sampled from a woman between 45 and 65 years old in good health.

This clone was recorded once. The chain combines TRBV7-2 with TRBJ2-1; 9 nucleotides line up with TRBD1. V trimming: 4 bases; J trimming: 3 bases; junction bases outside the gene matches: 4. Germline V gene lookup returns CDR1 SGHTA and CDR2 FQGNSA. This CDR3 region has 15 residues. CDR3 amino acids: CASSSGQGFYNEQFF. The CDR3 nucleotides are TGTGCCAGCAGCTCGGGACAGGGATTCTACAATGAGCAGTTCTTC.

This clone came up a few times. The gene calls are TRBV6-2 or TRBV6-3 and TRBJ1-5, with D unclear. In germline, CDR1 is MNHEY, CDR2 SVGEGT. The CDR3 runs to 15 residues. The ends were cut back, 5 bases at V and 3 bases at J, with 14 bases in the middle. In nucleotides, the CDR3 is TGTGCCAGCAGTCTCGGGTCGAACTTCAATCAGCCCCAGCATTTT. As protein: CASSLGSNFNQPQHF.

The J gene is TRBJ2-2, the V gene TRBV24-1; no clear D. In germline, CDR1 is KGHDR, CDR2 SFDVKD. Trimming shortened V by 3 bases and J by 5 bases, and 12 bases separated the two germline ends. This CDR3 region has 15 residues. The CDR3, as DNA: TGTGCCACCAGTGATCCTCGGAGACGGACCGGGGAGCTGTTTTTT. Amino acids: CATSDPRRRTGELFF.

The chain uses TRBV30 and TRBJ1-1; no firm D call. Trimming took off 1 base at V and 3 bases at J, with 15 bases between the two ends. The germline V gene encodes CDR1 GTSNPN and CDR2 SVGIG (reference sequence). The CDR3 sequence is 15 residues long. The CDR3 DNA is TGTGCCTGGAGTGATGGACGGTGGAGGGACACTGAAGCTTTCTTT. Translating it yields CAWSDGRWRDTEAFF.

The rearrangement links TRBV7-2 to TRBJ1-2; no firm D call. The CDR3 contains 13 residues. V was trimmed by 7 bases and J by 4 bases, leaving 13 bases between them. Germline loops: CDR1 SGHTA, CDR2 FQGNSA. In DNA, the CDR3 is TGTGCCAGCAACCCGCGGGTAGTCTATGGCTACACCTTC. Translated: CASNPRVVYGYTF.

The chain links TRBV12-3 or TRBV12-4 to TRBJ1-5; 10 bases align to TRBD1. CDR3 length equals 13 residues. V was clipped by 6 bases and J by 8 bases; unmatched bases: 4. The CDR3 region has the DNA TGTGCCAGCAGACGGACAGGGGGGGAGCCCCAGCATTTT. As protein: CASRRTGGEPQHF.

The chain joins TRBV15 to TRBJ1-5, with D perhaps matching TRBD1 (6 bases). The ends were cut back, 5 bases at V and 1 base at J, with 15 bases in the middle. This CDR3 is 16 amino acids long. Germline CDR1 and CDR2: LNHNV and YYDKDF (reference sequence). CDR3 DNA: TGTGCCACCAGCGGAACAGGGCGCGGGAGCAATCAGCCCCAGCATTTT. Protein product: CATSGTGRGSNQPQHF.

The chain joins TRBV7-2 to TRBJ2-7; no firm D call. This CDR3 has 14 residues. Germline V CDR1 and CDR2: SGHTA, FQGNSA. V was clipped by 2 bases and J by 0 bases, with 8 bases between them. The chain's CDR3 is CASSLKYHSYEQYF. The CDR3 DNA sequence: TGTGCCAGCAGCTTAAAATACCACTCCTACGAGCAGTACTTC.

Only a few counts were recorded for this clone. V and J are TRBV5-1 and TRBJ1-2, with D perhaps matching TRBD1 (5 bases). Germline V gene lookup returns CDR1 SGHRS and CDR2 YFSETQ. The CDR3 loop spans 14 amino acids. Trimming left V 0 bases short and J 8 bases short, with 14 bases between. CDR3 amino acids: CASSLGDGGSGYTF. The CDR3, as DNA: TGCGCCAGCAGCTTGGGAGATGGGGGATCGGGCTACACCTTC.

The chain recombines TRBV27 with TRBJ2-3, with TRBD1 matching over 7 bases. The V and J ends lost 5 bases and 4 bases, in that order; junction bases with no gene match: 9. CDR1 MNHEY and CDR2 SMNVEV come from the germline V gene (reference sequence). This CDR3 contains 15 residues. Here the CDR3 DNA reads TGTGCCAGCAGTACACCACGACAGGGCCCAGATACGCAGTATTTT. As protein: CASSTPRQGPDTQYF.

The V and J genes are TRBV30 and TRBJ1-2, with 7 bases aligning to TRBD1. The CDR3 totals 20 residues. J gave up 0 bases and V 3 bases, and 22 bases lay outside the gene matches. Germline CDR1 reads GTSNPN; CDR2 reads SVGIG (reference sequence). CDR3 protein: CAWSVGLATGTLRSNYGYTF. The CDR3 bases are TGTGCCTGGAGCGTTGGGCTCGCGACAGGGACCCTACGATCTAACTATGGCTACACCTTC. The full variable domain, completed using reference TRBV30 and TRBJ1-2, is SQTIHQWPATLVQPVGSPLSLECTVEGTSNPNLYWYRQAAGRGLQLLFYSVGIGQISSEVPQNLSASRPQDRQFILSSKKLLLSDSGFYLCAWSVGLATGTLRSNYGYTFGSGTRLTVV.

This chain links TRBV4-1 with TRBJ2-3, with 7 bases identical to TRBD2. The CDR3 is 18 amino acids. Looked up from germline, CDR1 is MGHRA and CDR2 is YSYEKL. The V segment lost 0 bases and the J segment 2 bases; nucleotides outside the gene matches: 11. CDR3 DNA sequence: TGCGCCAGCAGCCAAGACGTCCCCCTAGCGGATTTCACAGATACGCAGTATTTT. It yields the protein CASSQDVPLADFTDTQYF.

The genes are TRBV7-2 and TRBJ2-3; 9 nucleotides agree with TRBD2. After removal of 0 bases from V and 0 bases from J, the junction contained 10 bases not matched to a gene. CDR3 length equals 19 residues. The germline V gene encodes CDR1 SGHTA and CDR2 FQGNSA. The CDR3 here is CASSLASVIAGDSTDTQYF. DNA for the CDR3: TGTGCCAGCAGCTTAGCATCGGTGATAGCGGGGGATAGCACAGATACGCAGTATTTT.

This clone was recorded a few times. Written as DNA, the CDR3 is TGTGCCAGCAGCTTGAACTACAGACCCTACGAGCAGTACGTC. Translated: CASSLNYRPYEQYV. The chain couples TRBV7-9 to TRBJ2-7; no definite D call. The CDR3 totals 14 residues. Trimming removed 3 bases at V and 2 bases at J, with 11 bases between. CDR1 is SEHNR, CDR2 FQNEAQ, per germline (reference sequence).

The V and J genes are TRBV3-1 (or the pseudogene TRBV3-2) and TRBJ2-7, with D maybe TRBD2 (6 bases). V was clipped by 6 bases and J by 0 bases, with 15 bases between them. The CDR3 has 15 amino acids. Per germline, CDR1 LGHDT and CDR2 YNNKEL (reference sequence). DNA of the CDR3: TGTGCCAGCAGTCAGGGACTTCCCTCCTCCTACGAGCAGTACTTC. It yields the protein CASSQGLPSSYEQYF.

The chain couples TRBV10-3 to TRBJ2-7; D might be TRBD1 or TRBD2, each matching 6 bases. With 10 bases removed from V and 2 bases from J, the gap between germline ends came to 18 bases. The CDR3 is 14 residues long. In germline, CDR1 is ENHRY, CDR2 SYGVKD. CDR3 nucleotides: TGTGCCACCCTTATACAGGGAGGCCCCTACGAGCAGTACTTC. Translating it yields CATLIQGGPYEQYF.

The rearrangement uses TRBV11-2 and TRBJ2-6, with D perhaps TRBD1 (6 bases). This CDR3 is 15 amino acids long. Germline-derived CDR1 and CDR2 are SGHAT and FQNNGV. The germline V and J ends were trimmed by 4 bases and 2 bases, with 9 bases remaining between them. CDR3 loop: CASSSHRAGANVLTF. The CDR3 nucleotides are TGTGCCAGCAGCTCTCACAGGGCTGGGGCCAACGTCCTGACTTTC.

The J gene is TRBJ1-1, the V gene TRBV5-1; no reliable D call. The CDR3 is 17 residues long. Germline values: CDR1 SGHRS, CDR2 YFSETQ. The germline V and J ends were trimmed by 0 bases and 0 bases, with 15 bases remaining between them. This chain's CDR3 is CASSLGLNINMNTEAFF. For the CDR3, the DNA is TGCGCCAGCAGCTTGGGATTAAATATTAACATGAACACTGAAGCTTTCTTT.